These T cell receptor beta chains were read from a single sample in a study of blood T cell repertoires in COVID-19. Sequenced by immunoSEQ multiplex PCR; TCRdb stores in-frame clones only, minus some. The sample holds 140,000 to 150,000 clones, roughly 80% seen once. The sequenced sample consisted of peripheral blood. The receptor source for this set is a human donor with acute or convalescent COVID-19. The donor label of this sample is uncertain. Each CDR3 is given with its conserved first and last residue. A D gene is named only where the DNA matches it firmly. Clone size is stated in some rows and not others, as once, few, many or a class when expanded.

v_gene	d_gene	abundance	j_gene	CDR3nt	CDR3aa
TRBV2	NA	NA	TRBJ2-1	TGTGCCAGCAGTGGCCGCCTCCGAGATGAGCAGTTCTTC	CASSGRLRDEQFF
TRBV27	NA	NA	TRBJ1-5	TGTGCCAGCGGTCCTCGGGGTAATCAGCCCCAGCATTTT	CASGPRGNQPQHF
TRBV6-5	NA	few	TRBJ1-5	TGTGCCAGCAGGGCGGGGACCTCTTTAATGGCCCAGCATTTT	CASRAGTSLMAQHF
TRBV10-3	NA	once	TRBJ1-3	TGTGCCATCAGTGAAAAACAGATGGGAAACACCATATATTTT	CAISEKQMGNTIYF
TRBV2	NA	NA	TRBJ2-2	TGTGCCAGCAGTGCAGGACTGTCGAACACCGGGGAGCTGTTTTTT	CASSAGLSNTGELFF
TRBV25-1	NA	NA	TRBJ2-1	TGTGCCAGCAGTGAATGGGAGACGGAGGGGAACAATGAGCAGTTCTTC	CASSEWETEGNNEQFF
TRBV7-2	TRBD1	NA	TRBJ1-6	TGTGCCAGCAGCTTAGACCCGACAGGGAGGAATTCACCCCTCCACTTT	CASSLDPTGRNSPLHF
TRBV10-3	TRBD1	NA	TRBJ1-4	TGTGCCACCAAGGAGGGGGCCCGAACTAATGAAAAACTGTTTTTT	CATKEGARTNEKLFF
TRBV14	NA	NA	TRBJ2-3	TGTGCCAGCAGCCAAGGTTCTTATACGCAGTATTTT	CASSQGSYTQYF
TRBV10-3	TRBD1	NA	TRBJ1-1	TGTGCCATAAAAGGGACAGCTTGGGTGAACACTGAAGCTTTCTTT	CAIKGTAWVNTEAFF
TRBV24-1	NA	NA	TRBJ1-1	TGTGCCACCAGTGATTGGACTGGAGCTTTCTTT	CATSDWTGAFF
TRBV9	NA	NA	TRBJ2-1	TGTGCCAGCAGCGCCAACAATGAGCAGTTCTTC	CASSANNEQFF
TRBV4-1	TRBD2	NA	TRBJ2-2	TGCGCCAGCAGCCCTAGCGGGGGGAACACCGGGGAGCTGTTTTTT	CASSPSGGNTGELFF
TRBV9	NA	once	TRBJ2-1	TGTGCCAGCAGCGTGCCCCTAGCCAATGAGCAGTTCTTC	CASSVPLANEQFF
TRBV6-5	TRBD1	NA	TRBJ1-2	TGTGCCAGCTGGACAGGGGATTATGGCTACACCTTC	CASWTGDYGYTF
TRBV5-1	NA	NA	TRBJ1-6	TGCGCCAGCAGCTTGGGTGCAGGGATGGGTTCACCCCTCCACTTT	CASSLGAGMGSPLHF
TRBV29-1	NA	NA	TRBJ1-3	TGCAGCGTTCAACCGGGACTCGGTGGAAACACCATATATTTT	CSVQPGLGGNTIYF
TRBV2	NA	NA	TRBJ1-1	TGTGCCAGCAGCCCTTTGGGGCGCACTGAAGCTTTCTTT	CASSPLGRTEAFF
TRBV11-2	TRBD2	once	TRBJ2-3	TGTGCCAGCAGTCGCCAGCCGGGAGGGACAGATACGCAGTATTTT	CASSRQPGGTDTQYF
TRBV6-6	NA	few	TRBJ1-5	TGTGCCAGCAGACCGGACAAGGTGTTTCGCAATCAGCCCCAGCATTTT	CASRPDKVFRNQPQHF